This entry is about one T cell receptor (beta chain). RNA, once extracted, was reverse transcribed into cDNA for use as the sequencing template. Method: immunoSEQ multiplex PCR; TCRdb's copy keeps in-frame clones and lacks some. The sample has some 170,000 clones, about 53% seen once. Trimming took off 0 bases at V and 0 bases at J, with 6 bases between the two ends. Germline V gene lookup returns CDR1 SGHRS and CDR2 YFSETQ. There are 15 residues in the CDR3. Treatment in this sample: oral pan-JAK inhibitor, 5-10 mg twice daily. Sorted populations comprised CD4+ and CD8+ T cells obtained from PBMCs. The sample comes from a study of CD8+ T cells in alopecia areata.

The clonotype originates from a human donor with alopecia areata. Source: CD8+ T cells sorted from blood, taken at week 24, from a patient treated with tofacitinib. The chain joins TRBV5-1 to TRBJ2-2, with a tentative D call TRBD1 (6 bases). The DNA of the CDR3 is TGCGCCAGCAGCTTGGACAGGGCGAACACCGGGGAGCTGTTTTTT. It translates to CASSLDRANTGELFF. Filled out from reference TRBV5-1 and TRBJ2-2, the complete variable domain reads KAGVTQTPRYLIKTRGQQVTLSCSPISGHRSVSWYQQTPGQGLQFLFEYFSETQRNKGNFPGRFSGRQFSNSRSEMNVSTLELGDSALYLCASSLDRANTGELFFGEGSRLTVL.